This TCR beta chain was obtained from a study of T-cell reconstitution after alpha-beta-depleted transplantation in children. Broader study findings: Roughly two months post-transplant, alpha-beta T cells reportedly originated from several hundred graft clones that had expanded. Among T cells one year after transplant, newly produced cells accounted for most counts and diversity. Certain patients had high TCRbeta diversity at day 60, and it came from recipient T cells and thymic progenitors that survived.

This clonotype was found many times. Its antigen remains unidentified. Researchers prepared the TCRbeta library using unique molecular identifiers, the study reports. TCRdb fed the PCR reads into MiXCR, producing one record per CDR3 protein. The sample consists of 200,000 to 250,000 distinct CDR3 sequences, roughly 8% of them appearing once. CDR3 length equals 16 residues. The ends lost 9 bases at V and 1 base at J; junction bases unmatched: 11. The germline V gene has CDR1 LGHDT and CDR2 YNNKEL (reference sequence). The material was PBMCs, mostly from graft donor cells, obtained 180 days after TCRalphabeta/CD19-depleted stem cell transplant. The chain is built from TRBV3-1 and TRBJ2-1, with 8 bases that match TRBD1. This receptor was identified in a male patient aged 10 to 17 who had a stem cell transplant for acute lymphoblastic leukemia, so the T cells may come from the graft donor. The CDR3 bases are TGTGCCAGTGTAGCGTGTACAGGGGGATCCTACAATGAGCAGTTCTTC. Residues: CASVACTGGSYNEQFF.